What follows describes a single T cell receptor (beta chain). This specimen belongs to a study of T-cell reconstitution after alpha-beta-depleted transplantation in children. The CDR3 totals 14 residues. Trimming removed 3 bases at V and 2 bases at J, with 11 bases between. CDR1 and CDR2 (germline): SGHRS, YFSETQ. Unique molecular identifiers were incorporated during preparation of the TCRbeta library. TCRdb itself ran the PCR reads through MiXCR, one entry per CDR3 protein. The table lists some 490,000 distinct CDR3 sequences, approximately 12% of them singletons, with about 5.4% in the top ten. The sequencing here drew on PBMCs from the stem cell graft donor, taken from the stem cell graft. This sequence was found in a human donor who donated a stem cell graft to a child with combined immunodeficiency. The J gene is TRBJ2-5, the V gene TRBV5-1; TRBD1 is a possible D gene (6 bases). DNA for the CDR3: TGCGCCAGCAGCTCTACAGGGCCACAAGAGACCCAGTACTTC. This sequence encodes CASSSTGPQETQYF. Combining the CDR3 with reference TRBV5-1 and TRBJ2-5 gives the whole variable domain KAGVTQTPRYLIKTRGQQVTLSCSPISGHRSVSWYQQTPGQGLQFLFEYFSETQRNKGNFPGRFSGRQFSNSRSEMNVSTLELGDSALYLCASSSTGPQETQYFGPGTRLLVL.